A single T cell receptor (beta chain) is shown here with its context. Its antigen is unidentified. This record belongs to a study of shared clonotypes between healthy human individuals. Turning to the study itself: Researchers drew samples from two women and a few men aged 18 to 49. Each donor contributed plates that comprised three CD4 naive, three CD4 memory, two CD8 naive and one CD8 memory. General observations from the study: Measured sharing among donors was expected to vary with sequencing depth.

Selected positively for CCR7 and CD45RO-negative, naive CD8 cells excluded terminally differentiated effector memory CD45RA+ cells. Caucasian adults residing in Nashville, Tennessee made up all the donors. Libraries were prepared by immunoSEQ multiplex PCR; TCRdb keeps only in-frame clonotypes and omits some of them. Found here are over 750,000 clones, about 96% of them singletons; the top ten hold about 0.21%. This CDR3 spans 15 amino acids. Per the germline V gene, CDR1 is MGHRA and CDR2 is YSYEKL. The V gene lost 2 bases and the J gene lost 0 bases, with 9 bases spanning the gap. The receptor was derived from a man aged 30-40 years in good health. The material sequenced was naive CD8+ T cells sorted from blood. V usage is TRBV4-1 and J usage is TRBJ2-3, with unresolved D. The CDR3 loop is CASSQRAASTDTQYF. CDR3 nucleotide sequence: TGCGCCAGCAGCCAACGCGCGGCTAGCACAGATACGCAGTATTTT.